This TCR beta chain is from a study of cytomegalovirus exposure and HLA in healthy donors. About the study: Drawn from HLA-typed donors, 65 million to 100 million unique TCRs were held in an early data release. Researchers found that approximately 80% of some 400 genotyped donors fell within the Caucasian-associated ancestry cluster. Study results and limitations: Among the CMV-associated chains, a few were confirmed in vitro as specific for CMV antigens. Cytomegalovirus status was reportedly diagnosed by the classifier with high specificity and sensitivity.

Comment on this clone: Its antigen is unknown.

Primers included in the PCR were 60 Vbeta and 13 Jbeta primers. Method: immunoSEQ multiplex PCR; TCRdb's copy keeps in-frame clones and lacks some. The sample lists 100,000 to 150,000 clones; around three quarters were seen once. Specimen: PBMCs. This clonotype was obtained from a woman in her sixties in good health and CMV-seropositive.

The CDR3 coding sequence is TGTGCCAGTAGTATGCCCAGGGGGCTGCTAGCGGGAAAGGCCGGGGAGCTGTTTTTT. This translates into CASSMPRGLLAGKAGELFF. The rearrangement links TRBV19 to TRBJ2-2, with D possibly TRBD2 on 9 matching bases. V lost 3 bases and J 6 bases, leaving 26 bases between the germline ends. CDR1 LNHDA and CDR2 SQIVND come from the germline V gene (reference sequence). This CDR3 has 19 residues.